This T cell receptor beta chain derives from a study of shared T cell receptors in the human thymus (dated by TCRdb to about 2021). Turning to the overall study: The study examined how self-reactive, shared T-cell receptor alpha chains are generated in the human thymus.

Receptors were amplified or captured by the immunoSEQ multiplex PCR assay. The clones in this table, taken by TCRdb from immuneACCESS, are in-frame only. Not every clone is retained; where verified, under half of the shortfall comes from an unresolved V gene, and the cause of the rest is unknown. The sample data list about 380,000 clones, and approximately 95% of these were observed just once. 0.02% of the sample is in the top ten clones. CDR1 and CDR2 are drawn from the germline V gene: SGHTA, FQGNSA. The cysteine opens and the phenylalanine closes a CDR3 of 15 amino acids. The entry retains the CDR3 DNA only, 45 bases that are in frame from base 1. The junction shows trimming of 3 bases on V and 2 bases on J, plus 12 bases between the germline ends. Notes on this clone: Its antigen is currently not known. One base away there is no much larger clone; base qualities are not given.

Sequencing was performed on thymocytes. The rearrangement joined TRBV7-2 to TRBJ2-3; 5 matching bases give a weak D call of TRBD2. The TCR comes from a human donor. The CDR3 protein sequence reads: CASSFSSGDTDTQYF. The bases are TGTGCCAGCAGCTTCTCTTCCGGGGACACAGATACGCAGTATTTT. This CDR3, with the reference TRBV7-2 and TRBJ2-3 proteins standing in past its ends, gives the full variable domain GAGVSQSPSNKVTEKGKDVELRCDPISGHTALYWYRQSLGQGLEFLIYFQGNSAPDKSGLPSDRFSAERTGGSVSTLTIQRTQQEDSAVYLCASSFSSGDTDTQYFGPGTRLTVL.